This passage covers 23 T cell receptor beta chains from one sample sequenced in a study of cytomegalovirus exposure and HLA in healthy donors. TCRdb's copy holds only in-frame clones and misses some; the assay was immunoSEQ multiplex PCR. The repertoire consists of about 54,000 clones, with around nine tenths occurring once and the leading ten covering around 8.4%. Sequenced input: PBMCs. The origin of the receptors is a woman aged 18-29 years in good health and CMV-seropositive.

The chain is built from TRBV6-4 and TRBJ1-6, with a possible D match to TRBD1 (5 bases). The V gene lost 0 bases and the J gene lost 10 bases, with 13 bases spanning the gap. Germline CDR1 MRHNA, CDR2 SNTAGT. The CDR3 totals 15 residues. CDR3: CASSDSGQGGSPLHF. CDR3 sequence (DNA): TGTGCCAGCAGTGACTCTGGGCAGGGCGGCTCACCCCTCCACTTT.

This rearrangement joins TRBV7-9 to TRBJ2-3; D is ambiguous. The CDR3 contains 16 residues. In germline, CDR1 is SEHNR, CDR2 FQNEAQ (reference sequence). Trimming removed 1 base from V and 5 bases from J, with 16 bases in between. CDR3 nucleotides: TGTGCCAGCAGCTTAGGGGCCGGTGTTCAATTAGATACGCAGTATTTT. Protein: CASSLGAGVQLDTQYF.

The chain couples TRBV5-1 to TRBJ1-1; a possible D gene is TRBD1 (5 bases). CDR1 is SGHRS and CDR2 is YFSETQ in the germline V gene. This CDR3 comprises 14 residues. The V and J ends lost 0 bases and 8 bases respectively, with 14 bases between them. The CDR3: CASSLDGGTGEAFF. DNA of the CDR3: TGCGCCAGCAGCTTGGACGGGGGAACGGGGGAAGCTTTCTTT.

The CDR3, as DNA: TGCGCCAGCAGCCAAGTTGGGGAGGTAGCCTACAATGAGCAGTTCTTC. Translating gives CASSQVGEVAYNEQFF. This chain connects TRBV4-3 to TRBJ2-1, with D possibly matching TRBD2 (6 bases). Trimming removed 1 base at V and 2 bases at J, with 12 bases between. Germline lookup yields CDR1 LGHNA and CDR2 YSLEER. The CDR3 extends over 16 amino acids.

This clone appeared a single time. V is TRBV6-1 and J is TRBJ2-1, with 10 bases lining up with TRBD1. Germline V gives CDR1 MNHNS, CDR2 SASEGT. This CDR3 spans 16 amino acids. The trim removed 2 bases at V and 4 bases at J, leaving 5 bases unmatched. The DNA of the CDR3 is TGTGCCAGCAGTGAACAGACAGGGGGCGGGTACAATGAGCAGTTCTTC. Encoded protein: CASSEQTGGGYNEQFF.

The chain employs TRBV5-1 and TRBJ2-1; possibly TRBD2 for D (7 bases). Trimming left V 0 bases short and J 7 bases short, with 17 bases between. The CDR3 has 16 residues. Germline CDR1 is SGHRS and CDR2 is YFSETQ. The CDR3 nucleotides read TGCGCCAGCAGCTTGGCCTTAGGGGGGGCCGGGAATGAGCAGTTCTTC. Residues: CASSLALGGAGNEQFF. Complete variable domain (other parts from reference TRBV5-1 and TRBJ2-1): KAGVTQTPRYLIKTRGQQVTLSCSPISGHRSVSWYQQTPGQGLQFLFEYFSETQRNKGNFPGRFSGRQFSNSRSEMNVSTLELGDSALYLCASSLALGGAGNEQFFGPGTRLTVL.

The chain carries TRBV7-6 and TRBJ2-5, with D uncertain. Looked up from germline, CDR1 is SGHVS and CDR2 is FNYEAQ. The CDR3 has 14 amino acids. Deletions cut 4 bases from V and 5 bases from J, with 14 bases between. The CDR3 here is CASSSSLMVETQYF. CDR3 DNA sequence: TGTGCCAGCAGCTCATCACTAATGGTTGAGACCCAGTACTTC.

On this clone: Compared with germline, one end of the junction differs, possibly owing to a read error. This chain links TRBV4-1 with TRBJ1-2; TRBD1 matches at 8 bases. The CDR3 totals 13 residues. Germline V lookup: CDR1 MGHRA, CDR2 YSYEKL. The CDR3 nucleotides are TGCGCCAGCAGCCGAGGACAGGGCTATGGCCACACCTTC. Protein: CASSRGQGYGHTF.

The V gene is TRBV5-1, the J gene TRBJ2-1; tentative D call: TRBD2 (7 bases). V gave up 4 bases and J gave up 10 bases, with 21 bases separating them. Germline values: CDR1 SGHRS, CDR2 YFSETQ. CDR3 length: 15 amino acids. In DNA form, the CDR3 reads TGCGCCAGCAGCCGGGGGGCACTAGTCAAGAACGAGCAGTTCTTC. Encoded protein: CASSRGALVKNEQFF.

V usage is TRBV7-2 and J usage is TRBJ2-1; no firm D call. The germline V gene encodes CDR1 SGHTA and CDR2 FQGNSA. Trimming took 3 bases from V and 4 from J, leaving 4 bases between them. The CDR3 loop spans 12 amino acids. CDR3 DNA sequence: TGTGCCAGCAGCTTCGGGTACAATGAGCAGTTCTTC. Protein product: CASSFGYNEQFF.

The gene calls are TRBV4-2 and TRBJ2-5; maybe TRBD2 (5 bases). The CDR3 has 14 amino acids. V gave up 4 bases and J gave up 1 base, with 10 bases separating them. The germline V gene encodes CDR1 LGHNA and CDR2 YNFKEQ. CDR3 DNA: TGTGCCAGCAGCCCGTACCGGGGCCAAGAGACCCAGTACTTC. It codes for CASSPYRGQETQYF.

The chain recombines TRBV7-2 with TRBJ2-1; D is uncertain. The CDR3 sequence is 14 residues long. The germline V gene encodes CDR1 SGHTA and CDR2 FQGNSA. Trimming removed 2 bases from V and 8 bases from J, with 13 bases in between. The CDR3 protein is CASSLPPQFDEQFF. DNA of the CDR3: TGTGCCAGCAGCTTACCCCCCCAGTTCGATGAGCAGTTCTTC. Full variable domain (missing parts from reference TRBV7-2 and TRBJ2-1): GAGVSQSPSNKVTEKGKDVELRCDPISGHTALYWYRQSLGQGLEFLIYFQGNSAPDKSGLPSDRFSAERTGGSVSTLTIQRTQQEDSAVYLCASSLPPQFDEQFFGPGTRLTVL.

This clone appeared a single time. This rearrangement joins TRBV6-5 to TRBJ1-3; 7 nucleotides agree with TRBD1. The germline gives CDR1 MNHEY, CDR2 SVGAGI. V was pared by 7 bases and J by 4 bases, with 4 bases of the junction left unmatched. This CDR3 has 13 amino acids. CDR3 bases: TGTGCCAGCACCCGGGACAGAGGAAACACCATATATTTT. Its protein is CASTRDRGNTIYF.

The chain couples TRBV18 to TRBJ2-1, with 10 bases lining up with TRBD1. CDR3 size: 15 residues. Germline V gene sequence: CDR1 KGHSH, CDR2 LQKENI. V gave up 3 bases and J gave up 7 bases; unmatched junction bases: 6. The DNA for the CDR3 is TGTGCCAGCTCACCTACCTGGACAGGGGGGAATGAGCAGTTCTTC. It codes for CASSPTWTGGNEQFF.

The chain has TRBV10-3 and TRBJ1-2, with D possibly TRBD1 on 5 matching bases. This CDR3 is 12 amino acids long. With 10 bases removed from V and 4 bases from J, the gap between germline ends came to 13 bases. Germline-derived CDR1 and CDR2 are ENHRY and SYGVKD. The DNA of the CDR3 is TGTGCCACCTCCACTGACAGCTATGGCTACACCTTC. This translates into CATSTDSYGYTF.

This clone was recorded once. The chain joins TRBV6-4 to TRBJ2-3; D is perhaps TRBD2 (6 bases). Trimming cost V 6 bases and J 0 bases, with 10 bases left between them. The germline V gene encodes CDR1 MRHNA and CDR2 SNTAGT. This CDR3 contains 14 residues. CDR3 nucleotides: TGTGCCAGCAGCGGGGGACCTAGCACAGATACGCAGTATTTT. It specifies CASSGGPSTDTQYF.

V usage is TRBV10-3 and J usage is TRBJ1-6; tentatively, D is TRBD1 (5 bases). CDR1 and CDR2 (germline): ENHRY, SYGVKD. The CDR3 is 14 amino acids. V lost 6 bases and J 6 bases, leaving 12 bases between the germline ends. The CDR3 DNA reads as TGTGCCATCAGGGCCCCTGACAGTAATTCACCCCTCCACTTT. Residues: CAIRAPDSNSPLHF.

The rearrangement joins TRBV5-6 to TRBJ1-6, with 8 nucleotides matching TRBD1. Germline loops: CDR1 SGHDT, CDR2 YYEEEE. The CDR3 loop spans 15 amino acids. With 4 bases clipped from V and 10 bases from J, the junction kept 10 bases outside the gene matches. The CDR3 DNA sequence: TGTGCCAGCAGCCCAGGGCCAGGGACAGGATCACCCCTCCACTTT. Its protein is CASSPGPGTGSPLHF. Drawing the rest from reference TRBV5-6 and TRBJ1-6, the complete variable domain is DAGVTQSPTHLIKTRGQQVTLRCSPKSGHDTVSWYQQALGQGPQFIFQYYEEEERQRGNFPDRFSGHQFPNYSSELNVNALLLGDSALYLCASSPGPGTGSPLHFGNGTRLTVT.

The chain couples TRBV28 to TRBJ2-4; D perhaps matches TRBD2 (5 bases). Germline V CDR1 and CDR2: MDHEN, SYDVKM. V was trimmed by 3 bases and J by 0 bases, leaving 12 bases between them. The CDR3 spans 16 residues. The CDR3 sequence: CASSFVGEGAKNIQYF. CDR3 coding DNA: TGTGCCAGCAGTTTTGTCGGGGAAGGAGCCAAAAACATTCAGTACTTC.

V gene TRBV6-4 combines with J gene TRBJ2-2, with unresolved D. Per germline, CDR1 MRHNA and CDR2 SNTAGT. The CDR3 has 13 residues. V was shortened by 4 bases and J by 4 bases, with 7 bases between the two germline ends. The CDR3 spells CASSAGATGELFF. As DNA, the CDR3 is TGTGCCAGCAGTGCCGGAGCCACCGGGGAGCTGTTTTTT.

The CDR3 region has the DNA TGTGCCACCAGCAGATCCCCGGGTCAGCCCCAGCATTTT. Translated, it gives CATSRSPGQPQHF. The V call is TRBV15, the J call TRBJ1-5; D gene unclear. Germline V lookup: CDR1 LNHNV, CDR2 YYDKDF (reference sequence). V dropped 2 bases and J dropped 6 bases, with 8 bases sitting between them. The CDR3 sequence is 13 residues long. The whole variable domain, filled in from reference TRBV15 and TRBJ1-5, reads DAMVIQNPRYQVTQFGKPVTLSCSQTLNHNVMYWYQQKSSQAPKLLFHYYDKDFNNEADTPDNFQSRRPNTSFCFLDIRSPGLGDTAMYLCATSRSPGQPQHFGDGTRLSIL.

The chain is built from TRBV19 and TRBJ2-7; the match to TRBD1 covers 9 bases. CDR3 size: 14 residues. Germline lookup yields CDR1 LNHDA and CDR2 SQIVND (reference sequence). The V segment lost 6 bases and the J segment 0 bases; nucleotides outside the gene matches: 3. The CDR3: CASSTGGSSYEQYF. The CDR3 nucleotides read TGTGCCAGTAGCACAGGGGGCAGCTCCTACGAGCAGTACTTC. Drawing the rest from reference TRBV19 and TRBJ2-7, the complete variable domain is DGGITQSPKYLFRKEGQNVTLSCEQNLNHDAMYWYRQDPGQGLRLIYYSQIVNDFQKGDIAEGYSVSREKKESFPLTVTSAQKNPTAFYLCASSTGGSSYEQYFGPGTRLTVT.

The V gene is TRBV7-9, the J gene TRBJ2-1; D is uncertain. CDR1 is SEHNR, CDR2 FQNEAQ, per germline (reference sequence). The CDR3 covers 12 residues. With 2 bases removed from V and 7 bases from J, the gap between germline ends came to 6 bases. CDR3 bases: TGTGCCAGCAGCTTACTTCCGAATGAGCAGTTCTTC. Amino acids: CASSLLPNEQFF.